A single sample gave rise to the 29 T cell receptor beta chains below, sequenced in a study of blood T cell repertoires in COVID-19. The method was immunoSEQ multiplex PCR; TCRdb's version includes in-frame clones alone and lacks a portion of them. Here the sample spans 200,000 to 250,000 clones, 82% being singletons. The material sequenced was PBMCs or T cells enriched from blood (not recorded which). The receptors were sampled from a woman aged 60 to 75 who had recovered from COVID-19.

The chain carries TRBV7-9 and TRBJ1-3, with D hard to call. CDR3 length equals 13 residues. Trimming shortened V by 1 base and J by 3 bases, and 4 bases separated the two germline ends. Germline V lookup: CDR1 SEHNR, CDR2 FQNEAQ (reference sequence). The CDR3 region is CASSLDSGNTIYF. The DNA for the CDR3 is TGTGCCAGCAGCTTAGACAGTGGAAACACCATATATTTT.

V is TRBV2 and J is TRBJ1-2; 9 bases agree with TRBD1. This CDR3 spans 16 amino acids. The germline V gene has CDR1 SNHLY and CDR2 FYNNEI. Trimming removed 5 bases from V and 2 bases from J; junction bases left unmatched: 9. The CDR3 reads CASSSGQGILNYGYTF. CDR3 bases: TGTGCCAGCAGTTCCGGACAGGGGATTTTAAACTATGGCTACACCTTC.

The chain joins TRBV27 to TRBJ1-1; D not resolved. Trimming pared 3 bases from V and 8 bases from J, leaving 7 bases between. The CDR3 loop spans 11 amino acids. The V gene's germline CDR1 is MNHEY and CDR2 SMNVEV (reference sequence). CDR3 residues: CASSFGAEAFF. The DNA of the CDR3 is TGTGCCAGCAGTTTTGGAGCGGAAGCTTTCTTT.

This clone was observed a single time. The chain links TRBV4-3 to TRBJ1-3; D not resolved. The length of the CDR3 is 15 residues. The V end was cut by 0 bases, the J end by 3 bases, with 9 bases between. CDR1 and CDR2 from the germline V gene are LGHNA and YSLEER. The CDR3, as DNA: TGCGCCAGCAGCCAAGATCTAGGCAGTGGAAACACCATATATTTT. Residues: CASSQDLGSGNTIYF.

The J gene is TRBJ1-1, the V gene TRBV18; unclear D gene. The ends were cut back, 0 bases at V and 5 bases at J, with 10 bases in the middle. CDR1 is KGHSH and CDR2 is LQKENI in the germline V gene. The CDR3 is 14 amino acids. CDR3 region: CASSPPTGWTEAFF. CDR3 nucleotide sequence: TGTGCCAGCTCACCACCGACCGGGTGGACTGAAGCTTTCTTT. Variable domain in full (rest from reference TRBV18 and TRBJ1-1): NAGVMQNPRHLVRRRGQEARLRCSPMKGHSHVYWYRQLPEEGLKFMVYLQKENIIDESGMPKERFSAEFPKEGPSILRIQQVVRGDSAAYFCASSPPTGWTEAFFGQGTRLTVV.

Remarks on this clone: Other DNA sequences in this sample translate to the same CDR3. The chain couples TRBV7-2 to TRBJ1-5; D may be TRBD1 (5 bases). Germline V gives CDR1 SGHTA, CDR2 FQGNSA. V lost 5 bases to trimming and J lost 4 bases, with 9 bases between them. CDR3 length: 13 residues. The CDR3 sequence is CASSPGSNQPQHF. For the CDR3, the DNA is TGTGCCAGCAGCCCAGGGTCTAATCAGCCCCAGCATTTT.

The chain carries TRBV4-3 and TRBJ2-3; the D gene is possibly TRBD1 (5 bases). The CDR3 extends over 17 amino acids. V lost 0 bases and J lost 3, with 16 bases in between. CDR1 is LGHNA, CDR2 YSLEER, per germline. The CDR3 spells CASSQDLGATGTDTQYF. CDR3 coding DNA: TGCGCCAGCAGCCAAGATCTAGGGGCTACCGGTACAGATACGCAGTATTTT.

In nucleotides, the CDR3 is TGTGCCAGCAGCGAAAGACAGGGATTGAACACTGAAGCTTTCTTT. Translating gives CASSERQGLNTEAFF. This chain links TRBV5-4 with TRBJ1-1, with 7 nucleotides matching TRBD1. The CDR3 has 15 residues. V shed 4 bases, J shed 0 bases, and the junction held 6 bases outside the gene matches. Germline V gene data show CDR1 as SGHNT and CDR2 as YYREEE (reference sequence).

Here the CDR3 reads CASSTGRSGNTIYF. The CDR3 nucleotides read TGTGCCAGCAGCACAGGTCGCTCTGGAAACACCATATATTTT. The V gene is TRBV6-6, the J gene TRBJ1-3; D is possibly TRBD1 (5 bases). V was pared by 6 bases and J by 0 bases, with 9 bases between. The CDR3 contains 14 residues. Germline values: CDR1 MNHNY, CDR2 SVGAGI (reference sequence).

Concerning this clone: Mismatch with germline at one junction end may stem from a read error. The chain links TRBV6-5 to TRBJ1-4, with D hard to call. The CDR3 totals 15 residues. The germline V gene has CDR1 MNHEY and CDR2 SVGAGI. CDR3 in DNA: TGTGCCAGCAGTGACTCCCGGGGTGGTAATGAAAAACTGTTTTTT. Translation: CASSDSRGGNEKLFF.

J is TRBJ2-1 and V is TRBV5-1; 8 nucleotides match TRBD2. Trimming took 3 bases from V and 3 from J; bases not matched to a gene: 8. The germline gives CDR1 SGHRS, CDR2 YFSETQ. The CDR3 is 16 residues long. The CDR3 reads CASSSRGGLGYNEQFF. In DNA, the CDR3 is TGCGCCAGCAGCTCTCGGGGGGGCCTGGGCTACAATGAGCAGTTCTTC.

This clone appeared a few times. This chain joins TRBV5-1 and TRBJ1-2, with 7 bases that match TRBD1. Germline V lookup: CDR1 SGHRS, CDR2 YFSETQ. J lost 4 bases, V lost 6 bases, and 6 bases had no gene match. This CDR3 contains 13 residues. CDR3 residues: CASTLQGSYGYTF. CDR3 nucleotide sequence: TGCGCCAGCACCCTACAGGGGAGCTATGGCTACACCTTC.

The count of this clone is one. The chain joins TRBV5-1 to TRBJ2-7; 9 bases align to TRBD1. There are 14 residues in the CDR3. Germline values: CDR1 SGHRS, CDR2 YFSETQ. The junction had 2 bases not matched to a gene; V was cut back by 0 bases and J by 4 bases. The CDR3 nucleotides are TGCGCCAGCAGCTTGGGACAGGGGGGGTACGAGCAGTACTTC. It yields the protein CASSLGQGGYEQYF.

The chain links TRBV5-1 to TRBJ2-7, with TRBD2 as a possible D gene (6 bases). CDR1 is SGHRS, CDR2 YFSETQ, per germline. The CDR3 is 13 residues long. The V and J ends lost 2 bases and 7 bases respectively, with 13 bases between them. In DNA form, the CDR3 reads TGCGCCAGCAGCTTCGAGGAGGGGCGAGAGCAGTACTTC. Amino acids: CASSFEEGREQYF.

The rearrangement links TRBV7-2 to TRBJ2-1, with D tentatively TRBD2 (5 bases). V was cut by 5 bases and J by 4 bases, with 15 bases left in between. The CDR3 is made up of 15 amino acids. The germline V gene encodes CDR1 SGHTA and CDR2 FQGNSA. CDR3 DNA sequence: TGTGCCAGCAGCCCACTCGGAGGATTATACAATGAGCAGTTCTTC. It is translated as CASSPLGGLYNEQFF.

This clone was counted only a few times. The V gene is TRBV4-3, the J gene TRBJ1-3, with D perhaps matching TRBD1 (6 bases). The ends were cut back, 1 base at V and 0 bases at J, with 19 bases in the middle. The CDR3 has 19 amino acids. CDR1 is LGHNA and CDR2 is YSLEER in the germline V gene. The CDR3 spells CASSQANAGQSSSGNTIYF. CDR3 nucleotides: TGCGCCAGCAGCCAAGCCAACGCTGGACAGTCCAGCTCTGGAAACACCATATATTTT.

J is TRBJ1-2 and V is TRBV7-3, with D maybe TRBD1 (6 bases). CDR1 is SGHTA and CDR2 is FQGTGA in the germline V gene. V gave up 2 bases and J gave up 4 bases, with 14 bases separating them. The CDR3 is made up of 15 amino acids. The CDR3, as DNA: TGTGCCAGCAGCTTATTAGGGGGGGCCGGCTATGGCTACACCTTC. Protein sequence: CASSLLGGAGYGYTF.

The chain has TRBV27 and TRBJ1-5; TRBD1 aligns across 7 bases. Germline V lookup: CDR1 MNHEY, CDR2 SMNVEV (reference sequence). V shed 4 bases and J 15 bases; nucleotides not matched to a gene: 9. This CDR3 is built from 12 residues. The CDR3 loop is CASSSTGPGLHF. Here the CDR3 DNA reads TGTGCCAGCAGTTCGACAGGGCCAGGGCTGCATTTT.

This clone was observed a few times. The rearrangement joins TRBV7-3 to TRBJ2-1, with TRBD1 as a possible D gene (6 bases). The length of the CDR3 is 14 residues. Trimming removed 5 bases at V and 8 bases at J, with 16 bases between. The germline V gene has CDR1 SGHTA and CDR2 FQGTGA. This chain's CDR3 is CASSAHGTLDEQFF. DNA for the CDR3: TGTGCCAGCAGCGCGCACGGGACACTCGATGAGCAGTTCTTC.

This CDR3 reads CASSFRQDQETQYF. The CDR3 nucleotides are TGTGCCAGCAGCTTTCGACAGGATCAAGAGACCCAGTACTTC. The V gene is TRBV7-6, the J gene TRBJ2-5; TRBD1 might be the D (6 bases). The CDR3 extends over 14 amino acids. The ends were cut back, 3 bases at V and 2 bases at J, with 10 bases in the middle. From germline, CDR1 is SGHVS and CDR2 FNYEAQ.

The DNA of the CDR3 is TGTGCCAGCAGTTCAGTCAGGGGACGAATTAACTATGGCTACACCTTC. This encodes CASSSVRGRINYGYTF. The V call is TRBV6-2 or TRBV6-3, the J call TRBJ1-2; tentatively, D is TRBD1 (6 bases). This CDR3 contains 16 residues. V lost 4 bases to trimming and J lost 1 base, with 16 bases between them. Germline V gene lookup returns CDR1 MNHEY and CDR2 SVGEGT.

The chain is built from TRBV29-1 and TRBJ2-2, with TRBD1 matching over 12 bases. Trimming at V came to 6 bases and at J to 7 bases, leaving 9 bases not matched to a gene. The CDR3 runs 15 residues. The germline V gene encodes CDR1 SQVTM and CDR2 ANQGSEA. This CDR3 reads CSVPGTGGGNGELFF. CDR3 sequence (DNA): TGCAGCGTCCCCGGGACAGGGGGCGGAAACGGGGAGCTGTTTTTT.

V is TRBV6-1 and J is TRBJ1-2; 10 nucleotides line up with TRBD1. Germline V lookup: CDR1 MNHNS, CDR2 SASEGT. V gave up 1 base and J gave up 4 bases; unmatched junction bases: 3. The CDR3 extends over 15 amino acids. DNA for the CDR3: TGTGCCAGCAGTGAAGTGTGGGACAGGGGCTATGGCTACACCTTC. It codes for CASSEVWDRGYGYTF.

This clone was counted once. The chain uses TRBV5-1 and TRBJ2-2, with 7 positions matching TRBD1. V trimming: 4 bases; J trimming: 1 base; junction bases outside the gene matches: 7. The germline CDR1 and CDR2 sequences are SGHRS and YFSETQ. This CDR3 comprises 16 residues. CDR3 sequence: CASSPFTGVNTGELFF. CDR3 sequence (DNA): TGCGCCAGCAGCCCGTTTACAGGGGTGAACACCGGGGAGCTGTTTTTT.

The V call is TRBV19, the J call TRBJ1-3, with 7 nucleotides matching TRBD1. V trimming: 6 bases; J trimming: 4 bases; junction bases outside the gene matches: 6. The CDR3 loop spans 14 amino acids. Per the germline V gene, CDR1 is LNHDA and CDR2 is SQIVND (reference sequence). The CDR3 spells CASRSDRAGNTIYF. The CDR3 nucleotides read TGTGCCAGTAGATCCGACAGGGCCGGAAACACCATATATTTT. Together with reference TRBV19 and TRBJ1-3, the CDR3 gives the full variable domain: DGGITQSPKYLFRKEGQNVTLSCEQNLNHDAMYWYRQDPGQGLRLIYYSQIVNDFQKGDIAEGYSVSREKKESFPLTVTSAQKNPTAFYLCASRSDRAGNTIYFGEGSWLTVV.

This sequence joins TRBV21-1 and TRBJ2-5; TRBD1, the table's D call, lacks a check against the DNA. TRBV21-1 is deemed a pseudogene. The CDR3 runs 14 residues. CDR3 in DNA: TGTGCCAGCAGCAAGGGTCAGGGGCTCAGGACCCAGTACTTC. It specifies CASSKGQGLRTQYF.

This chain joins TRBV27 and TRBJ1-3, with D maybe TRBD1 (5 bases). Germline V gene data show CDR1 as MNHEY and CDR2 as SMNVEV (reference sequence). The CDR3 loop spans 16 amino acids. V was pared by 2 bases and J by 4 bases, with 15 bases between. CDR3 sequence (DNA): TGTGCCAGCAGTTTAAAAGGGGCAGGGCCCGGAAACACCATATATTTT. It codes for CASSLKGAGPGNTIYF.

For this clone: A read error may produce the germline difference seen at one junction end. The gene calls are TRBV3-1 (or the pseudogene TRBV3-2) and TRBJ2-1; 14 positions match TRBD2. This CDR3 is built from 18 residues. Germline V gene data show CDR1 as LGHDT and CDR2 as YNNKEL (reference sequence). The CDR3 sequence is CASSQAPSGTSGSYEQFF. The CDR3 DNA sequence: TGTGCCAGCAGCCAAGCTCCATCCGGGACTAGCGGGAGTTATGAACAGTTCTTC.

The rearrangement links TRBV7-2 to TRBJ2-1; D perhaps matches TRBD1 (5 bases). Germline CDR1 is SGHTA and CDR2 is FQGNSA. The CDR3 is 16 residues long. V lost 4 bases to trimming and J lost 6 bases, with 19 bases between them. As DNA, the CDR3 is TGTGCCAGCAGCTCCGAGACAGCGACGAAACTCAATGAGCAGTTCTTC. Its translation is CASSSETATKLNEQFF. Full variable domain (remainder filled in from reference TRBV7-2 and TRBJ2-1): GAGVSQSPSNKVTEKGKDVELRCDPISGHTALYWYRQSLGQGLEFLIYFQGNSAPDKSGLPSDRFSAERTGGSVSTLTIQRTQQEDSAVYLCASSSETATKLNEQFFGPGTRLTVL.